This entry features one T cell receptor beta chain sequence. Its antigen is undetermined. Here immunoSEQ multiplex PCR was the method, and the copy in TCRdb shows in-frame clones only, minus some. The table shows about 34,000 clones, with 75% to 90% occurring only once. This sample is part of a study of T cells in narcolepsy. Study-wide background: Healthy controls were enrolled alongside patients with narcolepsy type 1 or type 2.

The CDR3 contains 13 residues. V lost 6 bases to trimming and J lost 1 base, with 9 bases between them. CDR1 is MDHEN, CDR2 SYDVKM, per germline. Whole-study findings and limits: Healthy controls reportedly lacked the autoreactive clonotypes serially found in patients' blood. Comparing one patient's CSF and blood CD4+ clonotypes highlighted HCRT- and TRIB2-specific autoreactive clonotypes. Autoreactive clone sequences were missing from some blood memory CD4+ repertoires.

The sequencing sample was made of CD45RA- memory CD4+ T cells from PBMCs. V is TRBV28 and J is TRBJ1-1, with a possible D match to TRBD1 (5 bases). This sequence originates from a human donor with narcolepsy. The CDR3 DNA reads TGTGCCAGCAGGGGGGGTGGGAACACTGAAGCTTTCTTT. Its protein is CASRGGGNTEAFF.